This T cell receptor beta chain was documented in a study of vaccination effects on CD4 cells after COVID-19. Expansion of antigen-specific CD4+ T cells with viral peptide pools was carried out by the ViraFEST assay before sequencing. Subsequent to about 10 days of culture, CD4+ T cells were isolated. Wells of roughly 2.1 million PBMC each were grown with around 10 IU/ml IL-2 and 8.5 to 10 ug/ml peptides. About this clone itself: What it binds is unknown.

Looked up from germline, CDR1 is MNHEY and CDR2 is SMNVEV (reference sequence). The CDR3 runs to 13 residues. V was pared by 2 bases and J by 5 bases, with 9 bases between. Findings and caveats of the study: Late in the post-vaccination period, infection-induced and vaccine-induced clones underwent marked clonal contraction.

This table comes from immunoSEQ multiplex PCR, and its TCRdb copy is limited to in-frame clones, with some not included. The data show around 19,000 clones, with 70% seen just once and 16% held by the top ten. The sample here was CD4+ T cells from PBMCs cultured with HCoV-229E spike peptides, taken before COVID-19 vaccination. This receptor was identified in a human donor who received a COVID-19 vaccine. This rearrangement joins TRBV27 to TRBJ1-1; maybe TRBD1 (5 bases). CDR3 region: CASSLLGVTEAFF. CDR3 coding DNA: TGTGCCAGCAGTTTACTGGGGGTAACTGAAGCTTTCTTT.